This TCR beta chain was retrieved from a study of Ad26.COV2.S vaccination and SARS-CoV-2 variants. Across the study: Intramuscular Ad26.COV2.S at 5x10^10 or 1x10^11 viral particles.

Treatment described: about 20 received Ad26.COV2.S at low or high dose, single or two shots; 5 received placebo; per-sample allocation not given. Day 63 after the first vaccine or placebo injection was the time point for sampling. This clone was seen just once. The antigen remains undetermined. V was clipped by 1 base and J by 2 bases, with 5 bases between them. There are 13 residues in the CDR3. Per germline, CDR1 LGHNA and CDR2 YSLEER. Data came from immunoSEQ multiplex PCR; TCRdb stores just in-frame clones and leaves some out. The table records some 420,000 clones, more than 75% of them present only once. Findings and caveats of the study: The TCR breadth and depth analyses may have understated or missed part of the total T cell responses.

The rearrangement uses TRBV4-3 and TRBJ1-2; no clear D. The specimen comprised peripheral blood, sampled in a trial of Ad26.COV2.S vaccine versus placebo. This TCR derives from a person aged 18-65 years who received the Ad26.COV2.S COVID-19 vaccine or a placebo. Written as DNA, the CDR3 is TGCGCCAGCAGCCAAGGACACAACTATGGCTACACCTTC. It specifies CASSQGHNYGYTF.